One and the same sample provided the 4 T cell receptor beta chains below, sequenced in a study of blood T cell repertoires in COVID-19. Measured with immunoSEQ multiplex PCR; TCRdb has only the in-frame clones, and not every one. The repertoire holds under 200,000 clones, approximately 79% seen once, with more than 4% in the top ten. The source material was PBMCs or T cells enriched from blood (not recorded which). All receptors derive from a woman in her sixties with acute COVID-19.

The V call is TRBV12-3 or TRBV12-4, the J call TRBJ1-1; tentative D call: TRBD1 (6 bases). The V and J ends lost 9 bases and 0 bases respectively, with 11 bases between them. The CDR3 runs to 13 residues. The CDR3 loop is CARGGGMNTEAFF. CDR3 nucleotide sequence: TGTGCCAGAGGGGGGGGTATGAACACTGAAGCTTTCTTT.

The chain carries TRBV13 and TRBJ1-2, with TRBD1 matching 8 bases. From germline, CDR1 is PRHDT and CDR2 FYEKMQ (reference sequence). CDR3 length equals 15 residues. The J segment lost 4 bases and the V segment lost 0 bases, leaving 4 bases of the junction unmatched. The CDR3 DNA reads as TGTGCCAGCAGCTTAGGGGGACAGGCAATCTATGGCTACACCTTC. Amino acid sequence: CASSLGGQAIYGYTF.

The chain combines TRBV2 with TRBJ2-1; possibly TRBD1 for D (5 bases). Per germline, CDR1 SNHLY and CDR2 FYNNEI. CDR3 size: 13 residues. Trimming took 6 bases from V and 3 from J, leaving 9 bases between them. CDR3 DNA: TGTGCCAGCAGCCCCCAGGGCTACAATGAGCAGTTCTTC. Amino acid sequence: CASSPQGYNEQFF.

The count of this clone is one. The chain has TRBV9 and TRBJ2-1; 8 positions match TRBD2. This CDR3 region has 16 residues. The junction had 8 bases not matched to a gene; V was cut back by 0 bases and J by 6 bases. Germline lookup yields CDR1 SGDLS and CDR2 YYNGEE. The CDR3 reads CASSVGALAGFNEQFF. As DNA, the CDR3 is TGTGCCAGCAGCGTAGGAGCTTTAGCGGGGTTCAATGAGCAGTTCTTC.